The 13 T cell receptor beta chains listed next were all sequenced from one sample in a study of T cells in Graves' hyperthyroidism and ophthalmopathy. What was amplified from RNA transcripts were TCR beta CDR3 regions. HTBI primers were employed in a first-round RT-PCR of the TCR CDR3. One entry per CDR3 protein results from TCRdb running MiXCR on the multiplex PCR reads. The table lists 480,000 or so distinct CDR3 sequences, 46% of them singletons. The sample taken for sequencing was peripheral blood or thyroid tissue (not recorded which). Receptors were obtained from an adult woman with Graves' disease, either hyperthyroidism or ophthalmopathy (not recorded which).

The chain combines TRBV2 with TRBJ1-4; D gene uncertain. Germline loops: CDR1 SNHLY, CDR2 FYNNEI. The CDR3 totals 16 residues. The V end lost 6 bases, the J end lost 0 bases, and 14 bases lay between the germline ends. The CDR3 DNA follows: TGTGCCAGCAGCCAGGCAGATACCACAACTAATGAAAAACTGTTTTTT. Translation: CASSQADTTTNEKLFF.

A few counts support this clonotype. The rearrangement joins TRBV12-3 or TRBV12-4 to TRBJ2-2, with D tentatively TRBD2 (6 bases). The CDR3 spans 14 residues. V lost 3 bases to trimming and J lost 5 bases, with 10 bases between them. This CDR3 reads CASSFSEGTGELFF. As DNA, the CDR3 is TGTGCCAGCAGTTTCTCGGAGGGAACCGGGGAGCTGTTTTTT.

This clonotype was seen many times. The J gene is TRBJ2-7, the V gene TRBV19, with D unclear. The CDR3 totals 14 residues. Trimming removed 2 bases at V and 3 bases at J, with 11 bases between. CDR1 is LNHDA, CDR2 SQIVND, per germline (reference sequence). CDR3 nucleotides: TGTGCCAGTAGTATAAGGTTGCTAAACTACGAGCAGTACTTC. Protein sequence: CASSIRLLNYEQYF.

The J gene is TRBJ2-5, the V gene TRBV7-9, with D perhaps TRBD2 (5 bases). Trimming pared 4 bases from V and 9 bases from J, leaving 12 bases between. Per the germline V gene, CDR1 is SEHNR and CDR2 is FQNEAQ (reference sequence). This CDR3 has 12 residues. The CDR3 DNA sequence: TGTGCCAGCAGCTACGCCGGGAAGCCCCAGTACTTC. This gives the protein CASSYAGKPQYF.

The table lists this clonotype with many counts. The rearrangement joins TRBV20-1 to TRBJ1-1; TRBD1 aligns across 9 bases. V was clipped by 3 bases and J by 7 bases; unmatched bases: 9. CDR1 is DFQATT, CDR2 SNEGSKA, per germline (reference sequence). The CDR3 consists of 14 residues. Here the CDR3 reads CSARGGQGLIEAFF. CDR3 in DNA: TGCAGTGCTAGGGGGGGACAGGGACTTATTGAAGCTTTCTTT.

As regards this clonotype: Given the absence of the conserved phenylalanine or tryptophan at the CDR3 end, a read error is likely. It is unclear where the CDR3 begins or ends on the DNA, so no DNA is shown, and the CDR3 is as TCRdb lists it. The chain uses TRBV10-3 and TRBJ2-5; TRBD1 is taken as the D call from the table, unchecked against the DNA. The CDR3 length is 9 residues, termini included. Germline CDR1 reads ENHRY; CDR2 reads SYGVKD. The CDR3 region is CAIGMWTPG.

V and J are TRBV7-2 and TRBJ1-1; 7 nucleotides agree with TRBD1. Trimming at V came to 1 base and at J to 11 bases, leaving 7 bases not matched to a gene. The CDR3 has 13 amino acids. The germline V gene encodes CDR1 SGHTA and CDR2 FQGNSA. The DNA of the CDR3 is TGTGCCAGCAGCTTAGGGACAGGCAATGAGGCTTTCTTT. Encoded protein: CASSLGTGNEAFF.

This clonotype was seen many times. V is TRBV19 and J is TRBJ1-1; the D gene is possibly TRBD1 (5 bases). CDR1 and CDR2 (germline): LNHDA, SQIVND (reference sequence). The CDR3 loop spans 11 amino acids. V was clipped by 10 bases and J by 1 base, with 7 bases between them. The CDR3 DNA is TGTGCCATACAGGCGAACACTGAAGCTTTCTTT. Protein: CAIQANTEAFF.

V and J are TRBV28 and TRBJ2-7; 7 positions match TRBD2. Germline V gene lookup returns CDR1 MDHEN and CDR2 SYDVKM. V gave up 6 bases and J gave up 7 bases; unmatched junction bases: 3. The CDR3 loop spans 11 amino acids. The CDR3 nucleotides are TGTGCCAGCAGGTATAGCGGGGAGCAGTACTTC. Protein sequence: CASRYSGEQYF.

The rearrangement links TRBV29-1 to TRBJ1-3; D is undetermined. This CDR3 spans 16 amino acids. V was clipped by 0 bases and J by 2 bases, with 14 bases between them. Germline values: CDR1 SQVTM, CDR2 ANQGSEA. The CDR3 bases are TGCAGCGTTGAAGATCGGGGAAAGAAGGCTGGAAACACCATATATTTT. It specifies CSVEDRGKKAGNTIYF.

The genes are TRBV7-9 and TRBJ2-7; D tentatively fits TRBD1 or TRBD2 (5 bases each). This CDR3 spans 17 amino acids. Trimming pared 6 bases from V and 4 bases from J, leaving 25 bases between. Germline assignment: CDR1 SEHNR and CDR2 FQNEAQ (reference sequence). CDR3 sequence (DNA): TGTGCCAGCAGACCAAGCCTTGCTTCGACAGAGGGGTACGAGCAGTACTTC. It yields the protein CASRPSLASTEGYEQYF.

This chain links TRBV12-3 or TRBV12-4 with TRBJ1-2; D is undetermined. This CDR3 has 14 residues. Trimming pared 2 bases from V and 0 bases from J, leaving 7 bases between. The CDR3 loop is CASSLSQANYGYTF. CDR3 DNA: TGTGCCAGCAGTTTATCTCAAGCTAACTATGGCTACACCTTC.

This clonotype was seen only a few times. The junction departs from the called germline gene at one end, perhaps through a read error. The gene calls are TRBV7-2 and TRBJ1-4; TRBD1 aligns across 7 bases. From germline, CDR1 is SGHTA and CDR2 FQGNSA. CDR3 length: 17 residues. The CDR3 reads CASSQGLTGAVNEKLFF. The CDR3 coding sequence is TGCGCCAGCAGCCAAGGCCTCACAGGGGCCGTTAATGAAAAACTGTTTTTT.